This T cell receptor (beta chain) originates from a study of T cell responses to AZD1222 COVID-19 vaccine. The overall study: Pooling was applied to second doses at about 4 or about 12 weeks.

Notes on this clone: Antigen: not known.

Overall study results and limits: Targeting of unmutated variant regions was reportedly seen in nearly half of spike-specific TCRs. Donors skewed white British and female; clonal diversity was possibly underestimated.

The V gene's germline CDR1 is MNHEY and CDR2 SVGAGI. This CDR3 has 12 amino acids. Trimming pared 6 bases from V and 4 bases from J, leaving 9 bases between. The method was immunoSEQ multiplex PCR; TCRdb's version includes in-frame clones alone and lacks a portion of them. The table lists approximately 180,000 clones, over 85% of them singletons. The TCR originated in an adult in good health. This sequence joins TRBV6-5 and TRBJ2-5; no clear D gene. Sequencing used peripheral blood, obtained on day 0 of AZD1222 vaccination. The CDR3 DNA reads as TGTGCCAGCAGCCCCCAGCGAGAGACCCAGTACTTC. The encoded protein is CASSPQRETQYF.